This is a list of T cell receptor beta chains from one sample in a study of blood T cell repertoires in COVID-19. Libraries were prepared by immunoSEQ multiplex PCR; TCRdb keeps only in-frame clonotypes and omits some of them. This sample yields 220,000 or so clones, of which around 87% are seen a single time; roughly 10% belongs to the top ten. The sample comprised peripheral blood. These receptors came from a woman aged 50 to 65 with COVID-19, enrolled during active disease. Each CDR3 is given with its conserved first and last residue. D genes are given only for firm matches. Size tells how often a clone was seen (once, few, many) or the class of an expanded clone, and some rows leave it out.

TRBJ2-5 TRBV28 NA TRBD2 TGTGCCAGCAGTTTGCGTACGTTGGGGGGGTTGGAGACCCAGTACTTC CASSLRTLGGLETQYF
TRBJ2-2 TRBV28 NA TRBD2 TGTGCCAGCAGCACTGGACTAGGAAACACCGGGGAGCTGTTTTTT CASSTGLGNTGELFF
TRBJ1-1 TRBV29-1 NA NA TGCAGCGCCGCCAGGGTTTTGGGCACTGAAGCTTTCTTT CSAARVLGTEAFF
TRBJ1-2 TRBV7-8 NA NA TGTGCCAGCAGCTTAAGCTCGTCTAACCATGGCTACACCTTC CASSLSSSNHGYTF
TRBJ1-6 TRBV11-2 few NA TGTGCCAGCAGCTTAAGGAGCTCTCCGGGGGGAAATTCACCCCTCCACTTT CASSLRSSPGGNSPLHF
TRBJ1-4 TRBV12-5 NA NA TGTGCTAGTGGACATACCACAGGGAGACTGTTTTTT CASGHTTGRLFF
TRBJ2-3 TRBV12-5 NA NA TGTGCTAGTGGTTTGGTACCTGGCGGAAGGGGGACAGATACGCAGTATTTT CASGLVPGGRGTDTQYF
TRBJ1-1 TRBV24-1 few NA TGTGCCACCAGTGATACTGGTTACACTGAAGCTTTCTTT CATSDTGYTEAFF
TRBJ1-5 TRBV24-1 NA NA TGTGCCACCAGTGACAGGGGCAATCAGCCCCAGCATTTT CATSDRGNQPQHF
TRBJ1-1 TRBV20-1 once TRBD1 TGCAGTGCTAGTGAGTCGGGACAGAAACCTGAAGCTTTCTTT CSASESGQKPEAFF
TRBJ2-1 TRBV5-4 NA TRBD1 TGTGCCAGCCGACAGGGGATGGGTGAGCAGTTCTTC CASRQGMGEQFF
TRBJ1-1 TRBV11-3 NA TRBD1 TGTGCCAGCTCCAGGGGGACGATGAACACTGAAGCTTTCTTT CASSRGTMNTEAFF
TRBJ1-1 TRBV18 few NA TGTGCCAGCTCACCATATCACGGAGGAGGGACTGAAGCTTTCTTT CASSPYHGGGTEAFF
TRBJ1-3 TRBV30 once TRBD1 TGTGCCTGGACCCGGGGACAGGTAAACTCTGGAAACACCATATATTTT CAWTRGQVNSGNTIYF
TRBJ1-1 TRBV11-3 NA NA TGTGCCAGCAGCTTACGCGGACAGAACACTGAAGCTTTCTTT CASSLRGQNTEAFF
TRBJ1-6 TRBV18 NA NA TGTGCCAGCTCACCCATCTCGGGTGGGAATTCACCCCTCCACTTT CASSPISGGNSPLHF
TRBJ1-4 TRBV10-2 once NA TGCGCCAGCGGTGCGGAGGCCTCAACTAATGAAAAACTGTTTTTT CASGAEASTNEKLFF
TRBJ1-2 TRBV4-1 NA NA TGCGCCAGCAGCCAAGACGGGAACCCTCTTTATGGCTACACCTTC CASSQDGNPLYGYTF
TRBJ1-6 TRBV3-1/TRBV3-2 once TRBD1 TGTGCCAGCAGCCACCGGACAGGGACCTATAATTCACCCCTCCACTTT CASSHRTGTYNSPLHF
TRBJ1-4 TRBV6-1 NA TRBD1 TGTGCCAGCAGTGAAGGGAGGACAGGGGGCAAGCGAGAAAAACTGTTTTTT CASSEGRTGGKREKLFF
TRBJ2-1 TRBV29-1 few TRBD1 TGCAGCGGGGCCGGGACAGCAGACTACAATGAGCAGTTCTTC CSGAGTADYNEQFF
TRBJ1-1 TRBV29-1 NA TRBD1 TGCAGCGTTCCTATCGGGACAGGAGGACCTGAAGCTTTCTTT CSVPIGTGGPEAFF
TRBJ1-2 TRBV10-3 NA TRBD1 TGTGCCATCCGGGACAGGGAGAAATTTAACTATGGCTACACCTTC CAIRDREKFNYGYTF
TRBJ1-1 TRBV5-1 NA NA TGCGCCAGCAGCTTCACGGGTTCTATGAACACTGAAGCTTTCTTT CASSFTGSMNTEAFF
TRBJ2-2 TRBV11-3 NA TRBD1 TGTGCCAGCAGTGATAATAACAGGGGGGACACCGGGGAGCTGTTTTTT CASSDNNRGDTGELFF
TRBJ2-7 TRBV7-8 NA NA TGTGCCAGCAGCTCAGACGGGGCCTACGAGCAGTACTTC CASSSDGAYEQYF
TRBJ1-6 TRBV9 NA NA TGTGCCAGCAGCGTATATGGGAGCTCCTATAATTCACCCCTCCACTTT CASSVYGSSYNSPLHF
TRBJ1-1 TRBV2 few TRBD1 TGTGCCAGCAGTGACCAAACAGGGGAAGTTCGACAGGCTTTCTTT CASSDQTGEVRQAFF
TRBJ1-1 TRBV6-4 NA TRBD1 TGTGCCAGCAGTGACAAGGGGACAGCCGAAGCTTTCTTT CASSDKGTAEAFF
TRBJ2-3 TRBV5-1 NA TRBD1 TGCGCCAGCAGCCCCGGACAGGGGGCAGATACGCAGTATTTT CASSPGQGADTQYF